The 2 T cell receptor beta chains reported below all come from one sample, sequenced in a study of blood T cell repertoires in COVID-19 (dated by TCRdb to the early 2020s). The receptor library was made with the immunoSEQ multiplex PCR assay. What TCRdb holds here is the immuneACCESS table cut down to in-frame rearrangements. Part of the clones is not present; checked against another copy, under half of the missing clones reflect an unresolved V gene, and the others are unexplained. This sample lists under 250,000 clones; roughly 80% were detected once. 2.5% of the sample rests with the top ten. Sequencing used peripheral blood. These receptors were collected from a woman in her 40s with active or convalescent COVID-19.

The chain employs TRBV27 and TRBJ1-1; TRBD1 might be the D (6 bases). The CDR3 is 15 amino acids. Trimming removed 4 bases at V and 0 bases at J, with 12 bases between. The germline V gene has CDR1 MNHEY and CDR2 SMNVEV (reference sequence). In nucleotides, the CDR3 is TGTGCCAGCAGTTCCATGGCAGGGGTGAACACTGAAGCTTTCTTT. Amino acids: CASSSMAGVNTEAFF.

This chain joins TRBV4-1 and TRBJ2-2; TRBD2 agrees at 15 bases. In germline, CDR1 is MGHRA, CDR2 YSYEKL. The CDR3 contains 19 residues. V dropped 1 base and J dropped 2; count of bases not matched to a gene: 5. CDR3 nucleotides: TGCGCCAGCAGCCAAGTAGGGACTAGCGGGGGGCCTAACACCGGGGAGCTGTTTTTT. Translation: CASSQVGTSGGPNTGELFF.